The present T cell receptor beta chain was sequenced within a study of blood T cell repertoires in COVID-19. Across the study: The samples span acute and convalescent COVID-19 from the United States, Italy and Spain.

TCRdb's table, derived via immunoSEQ multiplex PCR, lists solely in-frame clones and lacks some. The profile shows about 78,000 clones, nearly 90% of them singletons. Germline lookup yields CDR1 DFQATT and CDR2 SNEGSKA (reference sequence). V lost 7 bases and J 5 bases, leaving 12 bases between the germline ends. The CDR3 is 11 amino acids. This sequence originates from a woman older than 75 with active or convalescent COVID-19. The chain combines TRBV20-1 with TRBJ2-7, with a weak D call TRBD1 (5 bases). The sample taken for sequencing was peripheral blood. CDR3 bases: TGCAGTGTAAGCAGGGAACACGAGCAGTACTTC. It is translated as CSVSREHEQYF.